The clone carrying this TCR beta chain has only one observation. Assay used: immunoSEQ multiplex PCR; TCRdb lists only in-frame clones, some missing. In the table there are around 60,000 clones, roughly 80% of which are singletons. The data were obtained in a study of OX40 agonist ivuxolimab in advanced cancers. Study details: The mean age was approximately 60 years, ranging from about 20 to 90, with less than 90% of participants male. Partial responses were achieved by three patients, one with hepatocellular carcinoma and two with cutaneous melanoma.

V was cut by 4 bases and J by 2 bases, with 26 bases left in between. The CDR3 totals 19 residues. Per the germline V gene, CDR1 is SGHNT and CDR2 is YYREEE (reference sequence). The chain links TRBV5-4 to TRBJ2-3; D perhaps matches TRBD1 (6 bases). This sample comprised CD4+ or CD8+ T cells sorted from blood, obtained in a trial of the OX40 agonist ivuxolimab. The clonotype originates from an adult with an advanced solid tumor such as melanoma, head and neck, liver or kidney cancer. The CDR3 DNA follows: TGTGCCAGCAGCCCCTCCACCGGGTCAGGGGCCACCTTCACAGATACGCAGTATTTT. It is translated as CASSPSTGSGATFTDTQYF.